This T cell receptor beta chain is drawn from a study of blood T cells in healthy people across ages. Germline V gene sequence: CDR1 SGHVS, CDR2 FQNEAQ. With 5 bases clipped from V and 5 bases from J, the junction kept 14 bases outside the gene matches. The CDR3 sequence is 18 residues long. Using a J-beta primer mix together with a sample-barcoded 5' primer, a second PCR was run for 7 to 11 cycles. TCRdb called the 5' RACE reads again in MiXCR, with one record for every CDR3 protein. The table shows 500,000 to 700,000 distinct CDR3 sequences, with approximately 30% occurring only once. The V call is TRBV7-8, the J call TRBJ2-3; 12 bases are shared with TRBD2. The receptor was isolated from a woman aged 80 or over in good health. The sequencing sample was made of blood. CDR3 amino acids: CASSRGLAGPVIEDTQYF. The CDR3 bases are TGTGCCAGCAGCAGGGGACTAGCGGGCCCGGTGATAGAAGATACGCAGTATTTT.